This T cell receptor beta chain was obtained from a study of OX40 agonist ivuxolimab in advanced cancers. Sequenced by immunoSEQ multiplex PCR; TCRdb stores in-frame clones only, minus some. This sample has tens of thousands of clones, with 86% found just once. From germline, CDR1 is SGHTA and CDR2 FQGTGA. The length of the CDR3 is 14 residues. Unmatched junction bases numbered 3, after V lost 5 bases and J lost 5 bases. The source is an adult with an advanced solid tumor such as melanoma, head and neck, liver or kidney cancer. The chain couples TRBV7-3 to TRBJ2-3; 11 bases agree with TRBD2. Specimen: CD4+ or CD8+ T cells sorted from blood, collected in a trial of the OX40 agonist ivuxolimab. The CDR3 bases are TGTGCCAGCAGCATTACTAGCGGGAGAGATACGCAGTATTTT. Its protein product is CASSITSGRDTQYF.